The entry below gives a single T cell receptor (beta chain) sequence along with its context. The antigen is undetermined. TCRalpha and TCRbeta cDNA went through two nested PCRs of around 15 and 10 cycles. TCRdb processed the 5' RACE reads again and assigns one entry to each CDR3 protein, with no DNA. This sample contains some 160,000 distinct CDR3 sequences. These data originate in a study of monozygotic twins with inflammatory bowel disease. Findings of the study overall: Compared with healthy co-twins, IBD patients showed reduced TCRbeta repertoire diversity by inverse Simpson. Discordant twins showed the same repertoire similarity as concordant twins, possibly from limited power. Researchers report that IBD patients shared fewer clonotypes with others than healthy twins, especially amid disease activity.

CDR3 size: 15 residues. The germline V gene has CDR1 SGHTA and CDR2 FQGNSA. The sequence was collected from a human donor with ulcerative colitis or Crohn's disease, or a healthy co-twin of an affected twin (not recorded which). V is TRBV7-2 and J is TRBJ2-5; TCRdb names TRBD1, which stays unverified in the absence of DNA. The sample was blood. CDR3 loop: CASSLGTGVQETQYF.